This TCR beta chain came from a study of blood T cell repertoires in COVID-19. The data were produced by immunoSEQ multiplex PCR, yet TCRdb's version contains in-frame clones alone and is incomplete. The data hold about 86,000 clones, with over 80% observed a single time. The V gene's germline CDR1 is MNHEY and CDR2 SMNVEV (reference sequence). CDR3 length: 15 residues. The V and J ends lost 3 bases and 1 base respectively, with 9 bases between them. This clone was counted between two and nine times. Sequenced input: peripheral blood. This TCR came from a woman of 80 years or more with active or convalescent COVID-19. The chain recombines TRBV27 with TRBJ2-2; a weak D match, TRBD1 (6 bases). For the CDR3, the DNA is TGTGCCAGCAGTTTTTCGACAGGGAACACCGGGGAGCTGTTTTTT. As protein: CASSFSTGNTGELFF.